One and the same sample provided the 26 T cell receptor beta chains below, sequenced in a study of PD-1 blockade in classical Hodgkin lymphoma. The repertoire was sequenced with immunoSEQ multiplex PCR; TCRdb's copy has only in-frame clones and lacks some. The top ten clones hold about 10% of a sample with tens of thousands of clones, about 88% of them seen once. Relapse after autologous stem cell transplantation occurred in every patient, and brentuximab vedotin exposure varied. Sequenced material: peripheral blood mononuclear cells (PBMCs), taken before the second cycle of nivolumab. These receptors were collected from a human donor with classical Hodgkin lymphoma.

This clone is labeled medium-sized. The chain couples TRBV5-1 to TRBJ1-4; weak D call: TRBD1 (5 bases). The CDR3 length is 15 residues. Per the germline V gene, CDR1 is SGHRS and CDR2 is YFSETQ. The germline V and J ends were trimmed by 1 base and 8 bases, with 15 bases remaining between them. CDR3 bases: TGCGCCAGCAGCTTGTATGGGGGAGCAGGGGAAAAACTGTTTTTT. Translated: CASSLYGGAGEKLFF.

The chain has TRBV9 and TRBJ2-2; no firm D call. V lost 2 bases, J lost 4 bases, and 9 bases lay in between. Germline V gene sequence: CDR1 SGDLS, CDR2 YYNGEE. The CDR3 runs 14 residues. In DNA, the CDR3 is TGTGCCAGCAGCGTTTACACGGCCACCGGGGAGCTGTTTTTT. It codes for CASSVYTATGELFF.

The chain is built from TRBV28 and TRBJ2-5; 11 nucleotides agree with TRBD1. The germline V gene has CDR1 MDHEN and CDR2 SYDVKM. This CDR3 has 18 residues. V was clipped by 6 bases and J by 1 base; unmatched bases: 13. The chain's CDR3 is CASSLPGQGVGLQETQYF. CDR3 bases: TGTGCCAGCAGCCTACCGGGACAGGGGGTGGGTCTCCAAGAGACCCAGTACTTC.

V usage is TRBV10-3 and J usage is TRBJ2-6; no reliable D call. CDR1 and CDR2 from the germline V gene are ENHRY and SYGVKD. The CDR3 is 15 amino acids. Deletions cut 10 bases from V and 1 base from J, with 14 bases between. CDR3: CATSAPGSGANVLTF. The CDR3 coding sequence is TGTGCCACCTCAGCCCCAGGTTCTGGGGCCAACGTCCTGACTTTC.

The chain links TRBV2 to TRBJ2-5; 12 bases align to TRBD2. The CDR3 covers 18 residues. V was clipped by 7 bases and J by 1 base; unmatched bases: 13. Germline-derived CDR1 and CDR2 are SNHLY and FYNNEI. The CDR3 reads CASKGGLGLAGSQETQYF. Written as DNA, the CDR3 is TGTGCCAGCAAGGGGGGGCTCGGACTAGCGGGATCCCAAGAGACCCAGTACTTC.

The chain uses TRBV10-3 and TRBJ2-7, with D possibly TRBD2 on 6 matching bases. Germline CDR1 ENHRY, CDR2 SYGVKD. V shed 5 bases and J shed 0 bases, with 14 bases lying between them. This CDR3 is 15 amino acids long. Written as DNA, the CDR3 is TGTGCCATCAGTCCAGGAGGGGCGAGCTCCTACGAGCAGTACTTC. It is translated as CAISPGGASSYEQYF.

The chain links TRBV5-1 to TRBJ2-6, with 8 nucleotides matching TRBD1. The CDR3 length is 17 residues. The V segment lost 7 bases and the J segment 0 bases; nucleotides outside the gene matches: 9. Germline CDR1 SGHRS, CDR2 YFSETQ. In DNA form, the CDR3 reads TGCGCCAGCCCACCGGCAGGGGGCAGCTCTGGGGCCAACGTCCTGACTTTC. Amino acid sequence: CASPPAGGSSGANVLTF.

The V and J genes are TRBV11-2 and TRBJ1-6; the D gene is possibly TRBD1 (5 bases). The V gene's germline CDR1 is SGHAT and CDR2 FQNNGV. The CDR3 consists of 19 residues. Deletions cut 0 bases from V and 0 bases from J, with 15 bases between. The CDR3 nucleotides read TGTGCCAGCAGCTTAGATTTAGGGGACGGACCCTCCTATAATTCACCCCTCCACTTT. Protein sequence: CASSLDLGDGPSYNSPLHF. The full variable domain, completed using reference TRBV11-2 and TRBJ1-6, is EAGVAQSPRYKIIEKRQSVAFWCNPISGHATLYWYQQILGQGPKLLIQFQNNGVVDDSQLPKDRFSAERLKGVDSTLKIQPAKLEDSAVYLCASSLDLGDGPSYNSPLHFGNGTRLTVT.

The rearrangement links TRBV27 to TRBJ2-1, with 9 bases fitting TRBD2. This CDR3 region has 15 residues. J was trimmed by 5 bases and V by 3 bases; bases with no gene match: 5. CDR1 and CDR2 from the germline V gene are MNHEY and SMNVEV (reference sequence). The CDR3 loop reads CASSLGGRADNEQFF. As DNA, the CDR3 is TGTGCCAGCAGTTTGGGCGGGAGGGCGGACAATGAGCAGTTCTTC.

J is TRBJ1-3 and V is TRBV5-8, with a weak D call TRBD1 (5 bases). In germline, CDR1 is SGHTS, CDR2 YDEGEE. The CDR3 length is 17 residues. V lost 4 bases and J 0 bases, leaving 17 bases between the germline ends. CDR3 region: CASSPEGTRSSGNTIYF. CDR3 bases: TGTGCCAGCAGCCCTGAGGGGACTCGGAGCTCTGGAAACACCATATATTTT.

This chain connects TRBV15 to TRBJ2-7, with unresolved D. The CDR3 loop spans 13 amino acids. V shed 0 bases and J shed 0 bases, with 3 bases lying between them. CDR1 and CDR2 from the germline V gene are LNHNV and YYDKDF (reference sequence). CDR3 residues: CATSRDVSYEQYF. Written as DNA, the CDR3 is TGTGCCACCAGCAGAGATGTCTCCTACGAGCAGTACTTC.

This CDR3 is CAITAGVEGYTF. DNA for the CDR3: TGTGCCATCACTGCAGGGGTTGAGGGCTACACCTTC. This chain joins TRBV10-3 and TRBJ1-2, with TRBD1 as a possible D gene (6 bases). CDR3 size: 12 residues. Trimming removed 7 bases from V and 8 bases from J, with 14 bases in between. Germline CDR1 reads ENHRY; CDR2 reads SYGVKD.

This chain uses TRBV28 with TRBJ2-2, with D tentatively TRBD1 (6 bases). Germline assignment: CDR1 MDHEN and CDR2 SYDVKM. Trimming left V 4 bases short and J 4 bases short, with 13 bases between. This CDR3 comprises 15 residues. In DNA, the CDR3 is TGTGCCAGCAGTTCCCACACAGGGAGCACCGGGGAGCTGTTTTTT. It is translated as CASSSHTGSTGELFF.

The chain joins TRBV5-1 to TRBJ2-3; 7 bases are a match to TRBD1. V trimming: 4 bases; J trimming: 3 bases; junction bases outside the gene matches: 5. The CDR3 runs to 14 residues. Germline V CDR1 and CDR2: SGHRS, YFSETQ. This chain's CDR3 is CASSPGGGTDTQYF. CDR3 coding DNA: TGCGCCAGCAGCCCAGGGGGTGGGACAGATACGCAGTATTTT.

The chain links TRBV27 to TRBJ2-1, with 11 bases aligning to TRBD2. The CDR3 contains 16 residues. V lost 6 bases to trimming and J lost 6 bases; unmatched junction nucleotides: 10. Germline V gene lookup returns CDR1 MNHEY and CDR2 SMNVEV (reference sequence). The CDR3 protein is CASSPIGTSGVNEQFF. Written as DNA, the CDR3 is TGTGCCAGCAGCCCGATCGGGACTAGCGGCGTCAATGAGCAGTTCTTC.

DNA of the CDR3: TGTGCCAGCAGCCTATATGACAGGTCCATAGTTTACAATGAGCAGTTCTTC. This translates into CASSLYDRSIVYNEQFF. The V and J genes are TRBV7-6 and TRBJ2-1, with D perhaps TRBD1 (6 bases). V gave up 5 bases and J gave up 4 bases, with 21 bases separating them. The CDR3 loop spans 17 amino acids. In germline, CDR1 is SGHVS, CDR2 FNYEAQ. The variable domain in full, with the rest retrieved from reference TRBV7-6 and TRBJ2-1, is GAGVSQSPRYKVTKRGQDVALRCDPISGHVSLYWYRQALGQGPEFLTYFNYEAQQDKSGLPNDRFSAERPEGSISTLTIQRTEQRDSAMYRCASSLYDRSIVYNEQFFGPGTRLTVL.

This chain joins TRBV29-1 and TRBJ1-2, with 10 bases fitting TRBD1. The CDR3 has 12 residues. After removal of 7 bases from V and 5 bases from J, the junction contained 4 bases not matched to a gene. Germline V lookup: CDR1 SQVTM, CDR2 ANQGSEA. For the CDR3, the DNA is TGCAGCGCCCTGGACAGGGGGTATGGCTACACCTTC. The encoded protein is CSALDRGYGYTF.

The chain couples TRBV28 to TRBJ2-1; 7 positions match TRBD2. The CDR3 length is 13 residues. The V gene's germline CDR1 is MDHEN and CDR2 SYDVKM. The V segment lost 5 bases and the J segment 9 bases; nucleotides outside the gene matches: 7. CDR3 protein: CASSNGLAAEQFF. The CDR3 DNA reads TGTGCCAGCAGTAACGGCCTAGCGGCTGAGCAGTTCTTC.

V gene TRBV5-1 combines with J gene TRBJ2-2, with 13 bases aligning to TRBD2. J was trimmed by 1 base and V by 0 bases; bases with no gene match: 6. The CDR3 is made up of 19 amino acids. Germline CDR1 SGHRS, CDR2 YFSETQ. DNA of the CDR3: TGCGCCAGCAGCTTGGCCGGGACTAGCGGGGTCGGGAACACCGGGGAGCTGTTTTTT. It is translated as CASSLAGTSGVGNTGELFF. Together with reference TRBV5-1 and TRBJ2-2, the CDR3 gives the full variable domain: KAGVTQTPRYLIKTRGQQVTLSCSPISGHRSVSWYQQTPGQGLQFLFEYFSETQRNKGNFPGRFSGRQFSNSRSEMNVSTLELGDSALYLCASSLAGTSGVGNTGELFFGEGSRLTVL.

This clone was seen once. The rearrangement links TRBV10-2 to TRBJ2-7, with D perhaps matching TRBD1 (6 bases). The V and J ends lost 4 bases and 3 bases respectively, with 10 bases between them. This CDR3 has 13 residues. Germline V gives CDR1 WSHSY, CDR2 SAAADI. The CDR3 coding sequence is TGCGCCAGCAGTGCCGGACAGATCTACGAGCAGTACTTC. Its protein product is CASSAGQIYEQYF.

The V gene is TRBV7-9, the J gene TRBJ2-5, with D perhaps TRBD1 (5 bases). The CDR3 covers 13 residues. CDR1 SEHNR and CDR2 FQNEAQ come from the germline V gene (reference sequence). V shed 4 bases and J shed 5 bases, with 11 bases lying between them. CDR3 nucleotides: TGTGCCAGCAGCTATCAGGGCGAGGAGACCCAGTACTTC. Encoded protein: CASSYQGEETQYF.

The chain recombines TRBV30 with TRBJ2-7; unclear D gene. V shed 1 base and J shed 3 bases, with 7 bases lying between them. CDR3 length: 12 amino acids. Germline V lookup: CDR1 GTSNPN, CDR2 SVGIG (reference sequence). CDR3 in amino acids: CAWSESSYEQYF. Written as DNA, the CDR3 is TGTGCCTGGAGTGAGTCCAGCTACGAGCAGTACTTC.

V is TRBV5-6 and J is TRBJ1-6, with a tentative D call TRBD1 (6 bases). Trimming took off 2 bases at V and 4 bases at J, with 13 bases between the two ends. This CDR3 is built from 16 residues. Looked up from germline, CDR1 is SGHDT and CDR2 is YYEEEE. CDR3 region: CASSFGQTIYNSPLHF. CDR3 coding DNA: TGTGCCAGCAGCTTTGGACAGACTATTTATAATTCACCCCTCCACTTT.

CDR3 sequence: CARYNEAGTRESYEQYF. DNA for the CDR3: TGTGCCAGATATAATGAAGCGGGTACCCGCGAGTCTTACGAGCAGTACTTC. The chain links TRBV19 to TRBJ2-7; D perhaps matches TRBD2 (6 bases). The CDR3 is 17 amino acids. V gave up 9 bases and J gave up 4 bases, with 28 bases separating them. Looked up from germline, CDR1 is LNHDA and CDR2 is SQIVND (reference sequence).

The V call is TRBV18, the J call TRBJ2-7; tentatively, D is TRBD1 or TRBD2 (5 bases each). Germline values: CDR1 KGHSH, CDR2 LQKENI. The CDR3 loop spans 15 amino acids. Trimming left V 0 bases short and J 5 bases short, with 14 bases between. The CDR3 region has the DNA TGTGCCAGCTCACCACCTGGGCAGGGAGCTGACGAGCAGTACTTC. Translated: CASSPPGQGADEQYF.

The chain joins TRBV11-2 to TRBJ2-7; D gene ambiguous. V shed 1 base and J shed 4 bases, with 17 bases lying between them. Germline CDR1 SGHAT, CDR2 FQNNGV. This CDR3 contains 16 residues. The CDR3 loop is CASSLAFQANGYEQYF. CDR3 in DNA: TGTGCCAGCAGCTTAGCATTTCAGGCCAACGGATACGAGCAGTACTTC.